Listed below are T cell receptor beta chains from one sample, sequenced in a study of cytomegalovirus exposure and HLA in healthy donors. The protocol was immunoSEQ multiplex PCR, while the TCRdb copy is restricted to in-frame clones and leaves out a portion. This table holds about 330,000 clones, about nine tenths found once. The sample taken for sequencing was PBMCs. The receptors come from a woman aged 18-29 years in good health and CMV-seronegative. CDR3s include the opening cysteine and the closing phenylalanine or tryptophan. The order of the fields is V gene, clone size, J gene, CDR3 length, D gene, CDR3 protein, CDR3 DNA. The D gene is left open where the match is weak. Not every row has a clone size; where given, it reads once, few, many or a size class.

v_gene: TRBV2; abundance: NA; j_gene: TRBJ2-7; len: 16; d_gene: TRBD1; CDR3aa: CASSLAPDRAGYEQYF; CDR3nt: TGTGCCAGCAGTCTAGCCCCGGACAGGGCCGGGTACGAGCAGTACTTC
v_gene: TRBV29-1; abundance: NA; j_gene: TRBJ1-2; len: 14; d_gene: TRBD1; CDR3aa: CSVGTVERDYGYTF; CDR3nt: TGCAGCGTCGGGACAGTCGAGCGGGACTATGGCTACACCTTC
v_gene: TRBV7-9; abundance: NA; j_gene: TRBJ2-3; len: 14; d_gene: TRBD1; CDR3aa: CASSPDREQDTQYF; CDR3nt: TGTGCCAGCAGCCCAGACAGGGAGCAAGATACGCAGTATTTT
v_gene: TRBV27; abundance: NA; j_gene: TRBJ2-3; len: 14; d_gene: NA; CDR3aa: CASSLTLSTDTQYF; CDR3nt: TGTGCCAGCAGTTTGACTTTAAGCACAGATACGCAGTATTTT
v_gene: TRBV2; abundance: NA; j_gene: TRBJ2-7; len: 15; d_gene: TRBD1; CDR3aa: CASSGGTAYSYEQYF; CDR3nt: TGTGCCAGCAGTGGAGGGACAGCCTACTCCTACGAGCAGTACTTC
v_gene: TRBV9; abundance: NA; j_gene: TRBJ2-2; len: 15; d_gene: TRBD2; CDR3aa: CASSILAGGSGELFF; CDR3nt: TGTGCCAGCAGTATACTAGCGGGAGGCTCCGGGGAGCTGTTTTTT
v_gene: TRBV9; abundance: NA; j_gene: TRBJ1-1; len: 12; d_gene: NA; CDR3aa: CASGNDRIEAFF; CDR3nt: TGTGCCAGCGGGAACGACAGGATTGAAGCTTTCTTT
v_gene: TRBV5-1; abundance: NA; j_gene: TRBJ2-2; len: 15; d_gene: TRBD2; CDR3aa: CASRRGGSDTGELFF; CDR3nt: TGCGCCAGCAGGCGGGGGGGCTCGGACACCGGGGAGCTGTTTTTT
v_gene: TRBV5-6; abundance: NA; j_gene: TRBJ2-2; len: 15; d_gene: TRBD2; CDR3aa: CASSLGAGGSGELFF; CDR3nt: TGTGCCAGCAGCTTGGGAGCGGGAGGTTCCGGGGAGCTGTTTTTT
v_gene: TRBV7-2; abundance: NA; j_gene: TRBJ2-2; len: 16; d_gene: NA; CDR3aa: CASSLGFGPNTGELFF; CDR3nt: TGTGCCAGCAGCTTAGGTTTCGGTCCGAACACCGGGGAGCTGTTTTTT
v_gene: TRBV5-5; abundance: once; j_gene: TRBJ2-7; len: 16; d_gene: NA; CDR3aa: CASSRDMGAYSYEQYF; CDR3nt: TGTGCCAGCAGCCGTGACATGGGGGCCTACTCCTACGAGCAGTACTTC
v_gene: TRBV2; abundance: NA; j_gene: TRBJ1-5; len: 12; d_gene: NA; CDR3aa: CASGRGGQPQHF; CDR3nt: TGTGCCAGTGGGAGGGGAGGTCAGCCCCAGCATTTT
v_gene: TRBV2; abundance: few; j_gene: TRBJ2-3; len: 14; d_gene: NA; CDR3aa: CASSRLTSTDTQYF; CDR3nt: TGTGCCAGCTCGCGACTAACTAGCACAGATACGCAGTATTTT
v_gene: TRBV5-4; abundance: NA; j_gene: TRBJ2-7; len: 14; d_gene: TRBD2; CDR3aa: CASSLGLAGDEQYF; CDR3nt: TGTGCCAGCAGCCTGGGACTAGCGGGAGACGAGCAGTACTTC
v_gene: TRBV7-9; abundance: NA; j_gene: TRBJ2-3; len: 12; d_gene: NA; CDR3aa: CASSLAWHTQYF; CDR3nt: TGTGCCAGCAGCTTGGCATGGCATACGCAGTATTTT
v_gene: TRBV30; abundance: NA; j_gene: TRBJ1-1; len: 13; d_gene: NA; CDR3aa: CAWSGTVNTEAFF; CDR3nt: TGTGCCTGGAGTGGGACTGTGAACACTGAAGCTTTCTTT
v_gene: TRBV9; abundance: NA; j_gene: TRBJ2-7; len: 14; d_gene: TRBD2; CDR3aa: CASSAGGDYYEQYF; CDR3nt: TGTGCCAGCAGCGCTGGGGGGGATTACTACGAGCAGTACTTC
v_gene: TRBV9; abundance: NA; j_gene: TRBJ2-1; len: 14; d_gene: NA; CDR3aa: CASSVAGRVHEQFF; CDR3nt: TGTGCCAGCAGCGTAGCAGGCAGGGTGCATGAGCAGTTCTTC
v_gene: TRBV5-1; abundance: NA; j_gene: TRBJ2-3; len: 15; d_gene: TRBD2; CDR3aa: CASSSSSGLGDTQYF; CDR3nt: TGCGCCAGCAGCTCTTCATCGGGACTAGGGGATACGCAGTATTTT
v_gene: TRBV27; abundance: once; j_gene: TRBJ1-3; len: 17; d_gene: TRBD1; CDR3aa: CASSRSGQGARGNTIYF; CDR3nt: TGTGCCAGCAGTCGGAGCGGACAGGGGGCAAGAGGAAACACCATATATTTT
v_gene: TRBV6-5; abundance: NA; j_gene: TRBJ2-7; len: 14; d_gene: NA; CDR3aa: CASSYSGSVYEQYF; CDR3nt: TGTGCCAGCAGTTACAGCGGTTCGGTGTACGAGCAGTACTTC
v_gene: TRBV10-3; abundance: NA; j_gene: TRBJ2-7; len: 14; d_gene: NA; CDR3aa: CAIRNQGNSYEQYF; CDR3nt: TGTGCCATCAGGAATCAGGGAAACTCCTACGAGCAGTACTTC
v_gene: TRBV4-3; abundance: NA; j_gene: TRBJ1-1; len: 12; d_gene: NA; CDR3aa: CASSQERGGAFF; CDR3nt: TGCGCCAGCAGCCAAGAAAGAGGGGGAGCTTTCTTT